The clone carrying this T cell receptor (beta chain) was seen ten or more times. What it recognizes is unknown. CDR1 and CDR2 from the germline V gene are ENHRY and SYGVKD. The CDR3 sequence is 14 residues long. V lost 3 bases to trimming and J lost 1 base, with 9 bases between them. A 5'RACE reaction primed in the constant segment made cDNA libraries of TCR alpha and TCR beta, and these carried sample barcodes and UMIs. TCRdb itself ran the 5' RACE reads through MiXCR, one entry per CDR3 protein. The table records about 200,000 distinct CDR3 sequences, 9.5% of them present only once. The data belong to a study of T-cell memory formation after mild COVID-19. Study findings and constraints: Cross-reactive memory appears to have joined, as suggested by some responding clones showing up in pre-infection memory.

This receptor was obtained from a man aged 18 to 30 who had mild COVID-19 (a few samples of this study predate the infection). Cell type and time point are not known. The chain links TRBV10-3 to TRBJ1-2; TRBD1 is a possible D gene (5 bases). The sequencing sample was made of PBMCs or a T cell subset sorted from them (not recorded which). In DNA, the CDR3 is TGTGCCATCAGTGAAACCGACAGTAACTATGGCTACACCTTC. Protein: CAISETDSNYGYTF.